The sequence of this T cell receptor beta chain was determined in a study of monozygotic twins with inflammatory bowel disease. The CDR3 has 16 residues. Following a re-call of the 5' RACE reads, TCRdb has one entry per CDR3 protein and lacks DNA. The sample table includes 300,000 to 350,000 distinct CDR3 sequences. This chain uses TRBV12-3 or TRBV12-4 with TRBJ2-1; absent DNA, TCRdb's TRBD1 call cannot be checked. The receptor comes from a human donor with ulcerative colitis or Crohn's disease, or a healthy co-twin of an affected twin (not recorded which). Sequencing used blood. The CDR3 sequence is CASSRKGQSSYNEQFF.